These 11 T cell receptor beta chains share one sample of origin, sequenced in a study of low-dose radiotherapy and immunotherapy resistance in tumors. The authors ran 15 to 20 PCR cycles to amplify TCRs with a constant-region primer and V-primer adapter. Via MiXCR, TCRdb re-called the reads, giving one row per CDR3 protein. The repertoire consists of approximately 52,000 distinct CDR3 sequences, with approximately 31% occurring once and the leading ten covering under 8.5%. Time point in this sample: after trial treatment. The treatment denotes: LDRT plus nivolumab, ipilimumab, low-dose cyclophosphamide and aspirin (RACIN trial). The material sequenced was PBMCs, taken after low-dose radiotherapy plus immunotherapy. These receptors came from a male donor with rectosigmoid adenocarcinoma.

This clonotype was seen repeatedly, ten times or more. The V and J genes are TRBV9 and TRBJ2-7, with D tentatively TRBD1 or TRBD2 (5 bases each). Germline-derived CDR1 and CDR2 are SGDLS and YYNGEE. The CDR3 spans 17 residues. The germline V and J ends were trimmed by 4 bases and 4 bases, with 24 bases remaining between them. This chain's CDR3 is CASSRAPGSSGSYEQYF. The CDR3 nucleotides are TGTGCCAGCAGCCGGGCCCCAGGGAGTTCTGGAAGTTACGAGCAGTACTTC.

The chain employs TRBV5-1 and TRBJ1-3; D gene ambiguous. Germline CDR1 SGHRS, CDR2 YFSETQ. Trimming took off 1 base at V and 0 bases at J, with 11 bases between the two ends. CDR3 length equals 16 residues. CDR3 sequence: CASSLTGLNSGNTIYF. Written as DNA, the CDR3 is TGCGCCAGCAGCTTGACCGGGCTGAACTCTGGAAACACCATATATTTT. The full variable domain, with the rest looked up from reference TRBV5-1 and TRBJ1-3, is KAGVTQTPRYLIKTRGQQVTLSCSPISGHRSVSWYQQTPGQGLQFLFEYFSETQRNKGNFPGRFSGRQFSNSRSEMNVSTLELGDSALYLCASSLTGLNSGNTIYFGEGSWLTVV.

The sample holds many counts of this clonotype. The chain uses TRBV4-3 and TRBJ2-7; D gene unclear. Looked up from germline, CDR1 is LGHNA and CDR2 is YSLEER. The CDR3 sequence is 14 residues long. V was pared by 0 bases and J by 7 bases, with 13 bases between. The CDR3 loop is CASSQDYPPWEQYF. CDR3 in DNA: TGCGCCAGCAGCCAAGACTACCCTCCATGGGAGCAGTACTTC.

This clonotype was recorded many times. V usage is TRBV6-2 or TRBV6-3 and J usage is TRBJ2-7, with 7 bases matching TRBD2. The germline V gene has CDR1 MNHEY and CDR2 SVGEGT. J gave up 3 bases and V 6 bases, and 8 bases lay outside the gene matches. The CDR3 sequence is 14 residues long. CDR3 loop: CASSPSGQIYEQYF. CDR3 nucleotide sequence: TGTGCCAGCAGCCCTAGCGGTCAAATCTACGAGCAGTACTTC.

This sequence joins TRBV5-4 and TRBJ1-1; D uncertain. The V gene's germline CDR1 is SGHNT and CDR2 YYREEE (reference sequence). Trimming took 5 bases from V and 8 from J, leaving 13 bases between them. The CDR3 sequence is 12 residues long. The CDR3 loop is CASSSASREAFF. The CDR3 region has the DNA TGTGCCAGCAGTTCAGCCTCACGAGAAGCTTTCTTT.

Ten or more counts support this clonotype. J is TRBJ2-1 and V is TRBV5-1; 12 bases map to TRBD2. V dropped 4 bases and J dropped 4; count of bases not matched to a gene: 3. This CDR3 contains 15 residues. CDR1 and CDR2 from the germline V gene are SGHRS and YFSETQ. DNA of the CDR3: TGCGCCAGCAGCCCGACTAGCGGGAGTTACAATGAGCAGTTCTTC. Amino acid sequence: CASSPTSGSYNEQFF.

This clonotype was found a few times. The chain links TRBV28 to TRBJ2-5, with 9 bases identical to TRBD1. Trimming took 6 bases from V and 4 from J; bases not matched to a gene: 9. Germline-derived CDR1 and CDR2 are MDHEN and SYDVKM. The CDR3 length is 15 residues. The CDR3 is CASRTDRGSGETQYF. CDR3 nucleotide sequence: TGTGCCAGCAGGACCGACAGGGGGAGTGGAGAGACCCAGTACTTC.

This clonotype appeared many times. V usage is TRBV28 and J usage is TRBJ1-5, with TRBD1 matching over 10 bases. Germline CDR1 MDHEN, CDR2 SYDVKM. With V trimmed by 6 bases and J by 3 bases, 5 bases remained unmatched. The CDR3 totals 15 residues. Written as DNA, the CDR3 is TGTGCCAGCAGCAGACAGGGGGCGAACAATCAGCCCCAGCATTTT. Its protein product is CASSRQGANNQPQHF.

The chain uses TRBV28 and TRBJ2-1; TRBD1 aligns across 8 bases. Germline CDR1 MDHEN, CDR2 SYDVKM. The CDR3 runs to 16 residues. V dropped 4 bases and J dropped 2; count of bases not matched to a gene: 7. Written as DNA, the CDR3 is TGTGCCAGCAGTTCCCCCGGGACAGGCGCCTACAATGAGCAGTTCTTC. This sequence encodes CASSSPGTGAYNEQFF.

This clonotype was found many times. The CDR3 loop is CASSLVGQNNEQFF. In DNA form, the CDR3 reads TGCGCCAGCAGCTTGGTAGGACAGAACAATGAGCAGTTCTTC. The gene calls are TRBV5-1 and TRBJ2-1, with D possibly matching TRBD1 (6 bases). V was trimmed by 0 bases and J by 5 bases, leaving 9 bases between them. The CDR3 totals 14 residues. CDR1 is SGHRS, CDR2 YFSETQ, per germline.

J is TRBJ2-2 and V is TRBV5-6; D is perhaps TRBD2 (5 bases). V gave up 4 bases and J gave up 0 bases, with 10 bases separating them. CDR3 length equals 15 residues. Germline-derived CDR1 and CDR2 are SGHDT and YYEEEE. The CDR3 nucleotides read TGTGCCAGCAGCCGGACTGACGCGAACACCGGGGAGCTGTTTTTT. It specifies CASSRTDANTGELFF.